The following is a T cell receptor (beta chain) sequence with its context. This sample was included in a study of cytomegalovirus exposure and HLA in healthy donors. CDR1 is SNHLY and CDR2 is FYNNEI in the germline V gene. Germline trimming cut 8 bases from V and 6 bases from J; bases unmatched to any gene: 9. This CDR3 has 14 amino acids. The PCR used 60 Vbeta and 13 Jbeta primers. Sequencing was performed with immunoSEQ multiplex PCR; in TCRdb, only in-frame clones are kept and a portion is missing. The table records some 190,000 clones, about four fifths of them present only once. The TCR was taken from a middle-aged man in good health and CMV-seronegative. The chain recombines TRBV2 with TRBJ2-7; 11 bases are a match to TRBD2. Sequenced: PBMCs. CDR3 bases: TGTGCCAGCGAGGCCTCCGGGACTAGCGGCGAGCAGTACTTC. Protein sequence: CASEASGTSGEQYF.